This TCR beta chain originates from a study of blood T cell repertoires in COVID-19. The CDR3 is made up of 16 amino acids. Trimming cost V 10 bases and J 0 bases; bases outside gene matches: 8. Germline CDR1 is LGHDT and CDR2 is YNNKEL (reference sequence). This table comes from immunoSEQ multiplex PCR, and its TCRdb copy is limited to in-frame clones, with some not included. The sample records some 110,000 clones, 91% being singletons. The chain combines TRBV3-1 (or the pseudogene TRBV3-2) with TRBJ2-6; TRBD2 aligns across 8 bases. What was sequenced was peripheral blood. This receptor was taken from a human donor in a cohort sampled during active COVID-19. CDR3: CATGRVFTSGANVLTF. DNA for the CDR3: TGTGCCACCGGGAGGGTCTTCACCTCTGGGGCCAACGTCCTGACTTTC.